These 2 T cell receptor beta chains came from one sample sequenced in a study of T cell changes during pregnancy in multiple sclerosis. The assay was immunoSEQ multiplex PCR, and TCRdb's table has in-frame clones only and misses some. Of more than 80,000 clones detected, approximately 91% appear once; the ten largest clones hold 3% to 4%. Source: PBMCs, taken in the first trimester of pregnancy. Every receptor here comes from a female donor in good health, serving as a control in a pregnancy study. Some clones in this sample may be carry-over from other donors' samples.

The chain employs TRBV7-6 and TRBJ2-3; 7 positions match TRBD1. The CDR3 sequence is 15 residues long. Germline V CDR1 and CDR2: SGHVS, FNYEAQ. Trimming cost V 5 bases and J 1 base; bases outside gene matches: 6. CDR3 coding DNA: TGTGCCAGCAGCGCGACAGGGTTCGGCACAGATACGCAGTATTTT. It is translated as CASSATGFGTDTQYF.

The chain employs TRBV7-8 and TRBJ1-1; possibly TRBD1 for D (5 bases). V lost 3 bases to trimming and J lost 1 base, with 9 bases between them. CDR1 and CDR2 (germline): SGHVS, FQNEAQ. CDR3 length: 14 amino acids. The DNA for the CDR3 is TGTGCCAGCAGCTTCTCTGGACAGAACACTGAAGCTTTCTTT. Protein sequence: CASSFSGQNTEAFF. Drawing the rest from reference TRBV7-8 and TRBJ1-1, the complete variable domain is GAGVSQSPRYKVAKRGQDVALRCDPISGHVSLFWYQQALGQGPEFLTYFQNEAQLDKSGLPSDRFFAERPEGSVSTLKIQRTQQEDSAVYLCASSFSGQNTEAFFGQGTRLTVV.